This passage covers 25 T cell receptor beta chains from one sample sequenced in a study of T cell responses to AZD1222 COVID-19 vaccine. Assay used: immunoSEQ multiplex PCR; TCRdb lists only in-frame clones, some missing. Among around 140,000 clones, 90% to 95% were seen once, and the ten largest hold less than 15%. The sample here was peripheral blood, taken after recovery from COVID-19. The receptors shown here come from an adult who had recovered from COVID-19.

The chain combines TRBV6-5 with TRBJ2-7; no clear D gene. The ends were cut back, 7 bases at V and 4 bases at J, with 11 bases in the middle. This CDR3 has 12 amino acids. Germline CDR1 and CDR2: MNHEY and SVGAGI. The CDR3 reads CASTGGGYEQYF. CDR3 nucleotides: TGTGCCAGCACAGGTGGCGGTTACGAGCAGTACTTC.

The rearrangement links TRBV3-1 (or the pseudogene TRBV3-2) to TRBJ2-1, with 9 bases fitting TRBD1. V lost 3 bases to trimming and J lost 4 bases; unmatched junction nucleotides: 1. Germline-derived CDR1 and CDR2 are LGHDT and YNNKEL (reference sequence). The CDR3 covers 14 residues. CDR3 nucleotides: TGTGCCAGCAGCCACGGGACAGGGTACAATGAGCAGTTCTTC. This gives the protein CASSHGTGYNEQFF.

V and J are TRBV28 and TRBJ1-4; no definite D call. Germline values: CDR1 MDHEN, CDR2 SYDVKM. Trimming pared 6 bases from V and 6 bases from J, leaving 8 bases between. This CDR3 spans 12 amino acids. DNA of the CDR3: TGTGCCAGCAGGAAATACGATGAAAAACTGTTTTTT. Translation gives CASRKYDEKLFF.

The chain is built from TRBV6-6 and TRBJ2-7, with 9 bases matching TRBD2. The CDR3 runs 14 residues. The trim removed 8 bases at V and 0 bases at J, leaving 5 bases unmatched. Germline lookup yields CDR1 MNHNY and CDR2 SVGAGI (reference sequence). The CDR3 sequence: CASRRLAASYEQYF. CDR3 DNA sequence: TGTGCCAGCCGAAGACTAGCGGCCTCCTACGAGCAGTACTTC.

The J gene is TRBJ1-6, the V gene TRBV30, with TRBD1 matching over 7 bases. The CDR3 spans 17 residues. Unmatched junction bases numbered 14, after V lost 2 bases and J lost 7 bases. In germline, CDR1 is GTSNPN, CDR2 SVGIG (reference sequence). The CDR3 coding sequence is TGTGCCTGGAGTTTTCGCTCCTCCGGGACAGTAAATTCACCCCTCCACTTT. Its translation is CAWSFRSSGTVNSPLHF.

The rearrangement joins TRBV5-1 to TRBJ2-1, with 7 bases aligning to TRBD2. Unmatched junction bases numbered 6, after V lost 1 base and J lost 5 bases. This CDR3 spans 15 amino acids. Germline loops: CDR1 SGHRS, CDR2 YFSETQ. In nucleotides, the CDR3 is TGCGCCAGCAGCTTGATAAGCGGGACCCACAATGAGCAGTTCTTC. It codes for CASSLISGTHNEQFF.

This clone was observed a single time. The chain uses TRBV7-9 and TRBJ1-3; D unresolved. Looked up from germline, CDR1 is SEHNR and CDR2 is FQNEAQ (reference sequence). V lost 1 base and J lost 0, with 7 bases in between. This CDR3 has 15 residues. In DNA form, the CDR3 reads TGTGCCAGCAGCTTAGTCGCAAGCTCTGGAAACACCATATATTTT. Its translation: CASSLVASSGNTIYF.

The chain employs TRBV3-1 (or the pseudogene TRBV3-2) and TRBJ2-1; D possibly corresponds to TRBD1 (6 bases). CDR3 length: 12 amino acids. V gave up 1 base and J gave up 11 bases, with 9 bases separating them. CDR1 is LGHDT, CDR2 YNNKEL, per germline (reference sequence). CDR3 sequence (DNA): TGTGCCAGCAGCCAAGGTCGGGACAAGCAGTTCTTC. It is translated as CASSQGRDKQFF.

V and J are TRBV10-1 and TRBJ2-7; perhaps TRBD2 as D (5 bases). Germline CDR1 and CDR2: WNHNN and SYGVQD (reference sequence). V gave up 2 bases and J gave up 4 bases, with 9 bases separating them. The CDR3 consists of 13 residues. Here the CDR3 reads CASSERRGYEQYF. The CDR3 DNA follows: TGCGCCAGCAGTGAGCGACGGGGTTACGAGCAGTACTTC.

This chain uses TRBV7-8 with TRBJ2-1; 7 bases match TRBD2. With V trimmed by 4 bases and J by 6 bases, 9 bases remained unmatched. Germline V gene sequence: CDR1 SGHVS, CDR2 FQNEAQ. The CDR3 contains 15 residues. This CDR3 is CASSSRLAALNEQFF. In DNA form, the CDR3 reads TGTGCCAGCAGCTCCAGACTAGCAGCGCTCAATGAGCAGTTCTTC.

The rearrangement uses TRBV19 and TRBJ2-7; a weak D match, TRBD1 (6 bases). V was trimmed by 6 bases and J by 5 bases, leaving 17 bases between them. From germline, CDR1 is LNHDA and CDR2 SQIVND (reference sequence). The CDR3 loop spans 14 amino acids. The CDR3 loop is CASSLQGLSDEQYF. The CDR3 nucleotides read TGTGCCAGTAGCCTACAGGGATTGAGCGACGAGCAGTACTTC.

The chain joins TRBV10-3 to TRBJ2-1; TRBD2 matches 10 bases. This CDR3 has 16 amino acids. Germline trimming cut 7 bases from V and 9 bases from J; bases unmatched to any gene: 15. CDR1 and CDR2 (germline): ENHRY, SYGVKD. The chain's CDR3 is CAITTPSGSQPGEQFF. Here the CDR3 DNA reads TGTGCCATCACTACCCCTAGCGGGAGCCAACCGGGTGAGCAGTTCTTC.

The J gene is TRBJ1-2, the V gene TRBV19; D is unresolved. CDR3 length equals 15 residues. V was clipped by 2 bases and J by 1 base, with 11 bases between them. CDR1 and CDR2 from the germline V gene are LNHDA and SQIVND (reference sequence). CDR3 DNA sequence: TGTGCCAGTAGTATAATGGCAGGAGTTAACTATGGCTACACCTTC. It codes for CASSIMAGVNYGYTF.

This chain joins TRBV28 and TRBJ2-4; 9 nucleotides align to TRBD1. Germline V gene data show CDR1 as MDHEN and CDR2 as SYDVKM. This CDR3 is 15 amino acids long. V dropped 2 bases and J dropped 5; count of bases not matched to a gene: 4. This CDR3 is CASSLPQGAENIQYF. The DNA for the CDR3 is TGTGCCAGCAGTTTACCACAGGGGGCTGAAAACATTCAGTACTTC.

This chain links TRBV6-6 with TRBJ1-1; 9 bases agree with TRBD1. V dropped 4 bases and J dropped 3; count of bases not matched to a gene: 6. The CDR3 loop spans 15 amino acids. CDR1 and CDR2 (germline): MNHNY, SVGAGI (reference sequence). In DNA, the CDR3 is TGTGCCAGCAGTTTCAGAACAGGGGGCCACACTGAAGCTTTCTTT. This translates into CASSFRTGGHTEAFF.

The V gene is TRBV5-6, the J gene TRBJ2-3; possibly TRBD2 for D (6 bases). The ends were cut back, 4 bases at V and 6 bases at J, with 6 bases in the middle. In germline, CDR1 is SGHDT, CDR2 YYEEEE. The CDR3 extends over 11 amino acids. The CDR3 spells CASSRGDTQYF. The CDR3 DNA reads as TGTGCCAGCAGCCGGGGGGATACGCAGTATTTT.

The chain employs TRBV2 and TRBJ2-2; D ambiguous. Trimming removed 8 bases at V and 1 base at J, with 5 bases between. This CDR3 has 12 amino acids. CDR1 SNHLY and CDR2 FYNNEI come from the germline V gene. CDR3 DNA sequence: TGTGCCAGCTCCGTGAACACCGGGGAGCTGTTTTTT. Residues: CASSVNTGELFF.

The chain uses TRBV30 and TRBJ2-2, with D unresolved. V was clipped by 0 bases and J by 8 bases, with 10 bases between them. The CDR3 is 13 residues long. CDR1 and CDR2 from the germline V gene are GTSNPN and SVGIG (reference sequence). CDR3 sequence (DNA): TGTGCCTGGAGTGTATCTTTCTCGGGGGAGCTGTTTTTT. Translating gives CAWSVSFSGELFF.

V and J are TRBV18 and TRBJ1-3; TRBD1 matches at 7 bases. The CDR3 is 16 residues long. Trimming removed 4 bases from V and 3 bases from J; junction bases left unmatched: 9. Germline-derived CDR1 and CDR2 are KGHSH and LQKENI. The CDR3 coding sequence is TGTGCCAGCTCACGACAAAGGGACAGCTTTGGAAACACCATATATTTT. This translates into CASSRQRDSFGNTIYF.

The chain joins TRBV28 to TRBJ1-5; D remains unclear. This CDR3 is 13 amino acids long. The germline V gene has CDR1 MDHEN and CDR2 SYDVKM. V lost 4 bases and J 0 bases, leaving 4 bases between the germline ends. The CDR3 spells CASSWVSNQPQHF. The CDR3 bases are TGTGCCAGCAGTTGGGTTAGCAATCAGCCCCAGCATTTT.

This clone was found a few times. As DNA, the CDR3 is TGTGCCAGCGGGAGGACAGGCTCCTACGAGCAGTACTTC. It is translated as CASGRTGSYEQYF. The genes are TRBV28 and TRBJ2-7; D may be TRBD1 (7 bases). V lost 8 bases to trimming and J lost 0 bases, with 11 bases between them. Germline V CDR1 and CDR2: MDHEN, SYDVKM. The CDR3 sequence is 13 residues long.

The rearrangement links TRBV30 to TRBJ2-1; possibly TRBD1 or TRBD2 for D (5 bases each). Looked up from germline, CDR1 is GTSNPN and CDR2 is SVGIG (reference sequence). The CDR3 totals 11 residues. Trimming stripped 5 bases from V and 10 bases from J, with 12 bases between. The CDR3 DNA sequence: TGTGCCTGGGCCACGGGACCCGAGCAGTTCTTC. It specifies CAWATGPEQFF.

CDR3 nucleotide sequence: TGCGCCAGCAGCTCCCAGGGTGAAGACTATGGCTACACCTTC. It codes for CASSSQGEDYGYTF. The genes are TRBV5-1 and TRBJ1-2; D might be TRBD1 (5 bases). CDR3 size: 14 residues. V was cut by 3 bases and J by 3 bases, with 12 bases left in between. Germline CDR1 reads SGHRS; CDR2 reads YFSETQ.

The chain couples TRBV7-2 to TRBJ2-1; TRBD2 matches at 9 bases. There are 20 residues in the CDR3. Germline V gene sequence: CDR1 SGHTA, CDR2 FQGNSA. Trimming cost V 0 bases and J 0 bases; bases outside gene matches: 12. DNA of the CDR3: TGTGCCAGCAGCTTAGCGCGCGGGAGGGCCGGAACGGGCTCCTACAATGAGCAGTTCTTC. Protein sequence: CASSLARGRAGTGSYNEQFF.

This clone has just one count. The J gene is TRBJ2-7, the V gene TRBV7-8; D may be TRBD1 (6 bases). Germline V lookup: CDR1 SGHVS, CDR2 FQNEAQ. Trimming stripped 0 bases from V and 3 bases from J, with 12 bases between. The CDR3 is made up of 15 amino acids. For the CDR3, the DNA is TGTGCCAGCAGCTTAGCGTCCAGGGGCGGCTACGAGCAGTACTTC. Amino acid sequence: CASSLASRGGYEQYF.